This is a list of T cell receptor beta chains from one sample in a study of cytomegalovirus exposure and HLA in healthy donors. Profiling relied on immunoSEQ multiplex PCR, and the TCRdb table lists in-frame clones only, not all of them. The table lists roughly 100,000 clones, more than 55% of them singletons. What was sequenced was PBMCs. All receptors come from a woman in her forties or fifties in good health and CMV-seropositive. Each CDR3 is given with its conserved first and last residue. The D gene is left open where the match is weak. Only some rows state a clone size, as once, few, many or a class for expanded clones.

CDR3 DNA,CDR3 protein,clone size,D gene,J gene,V gene
TGTGCCAGCAGGGGGACAGGGGGAGTTCAGCCCCAGCATTTT,CASRGTGGVQPQHF,NA,TRBD1,TRBJ1-5,TRBV6-1
TGTGCCAGCAGCTCGGGACTAGCGGAATCCGAGCAGTACTTC,CASSSGLAESEQYF,NA,TRBD2,TRBJ2-7,TRBV13
TGTGCCAGCAGCTTAGGTCAGGGACAGGTTGGTTACGAGCAGTACTTC,CASSLGQGQVGYEQYF,few,TRBD1,TRBJ2-7,TRBV11-2
TGTGCCAGCAGTCCAGGCCCTTCCGGTGGTGAGCAGTACTTC,CASSPGPSGGEQYF,NA,NA,TRBJ2-7,TRBV5-5
TGTGCCAGCAGCTTAAGCTCTCCGCCAGATACGCAGTATTTT,CASSLSSPPDTQYF,NA,NA,TRBJ2-3,TRBV7-2
TGTGCCATCAGTGACGGGACAGGGTATTCACCCCTCCACTTT,CAISDGTGYSPLHF,NA,TRBD1,TRBJ1-6,TRBV10-3
TGCGCCAGCAGCTTGGCCGCGGGGGCTACTGAAGCTTTCTTT,CASSLAAGATEAFF,few,NA,TRBJ1-1,TRBV5-1
TGCGCCAGCAGCCGGCCTGAGAGGAATGATGGCTACACCTTC,CASSRPERNDGYTF,NA,NA,TRBJ1-2,TRBV4-1
TGTGCCAGCACCGGGGGGGCGGGTACAGATACGCAGTATTTT,CASTGGAGTDTQYF,NA,TRBD2,TRBJ2-3,TRBV2
TGTGCCAGCAGTCGGCCGACAGGGACCTTCTACGAGCAGTACTTC,CASSRPTGTFYEQYF,NA,TRBD1,TRBJ2-7,TRBV28
TGTGCCAGCAGCCGGGACAGCGGCTACGAGCAGTACTTC,CASSRDSGYEQYF,NA,TRBD1,TRBJ2-7,TRBV7-3
TGTGCCAGAACAGGTGGCTATGGCTACACCTTC,CARTGGYGYTF,NA,NA,TRBJ1-2,TRBV2
TGCGCCAGCAGTGAGTCACCGGGAAGGGCGAACACTGAAGCTTTCTTT,CASSESPGRANTEAFF,NA,NA,TRBJ1-1,TRBV10-1
TGTGCCAGCGCCCCGGGACAGAAGGTCTTTGAGACCCAGTACTTC,CASAPGQKVFETQYF,NA,TRBD1,TRBJ2-5,TRBV10-3
TGTGCCAGCAGCTCATACAGGGGGCTTGTCTACGAGCAGTACTTC,CASSSYRGLVYEQYF,NA,TRBD1,TRBJ2-7,TRBV5-4
TGTGCCACGCGGGGCGGGGCCGGTAATCCAGATACGCAGTATTTT,CATRGGAGNPDTQYF,NA,NA,TRBJ2-3,TRBV2
TGTGCCTGGAGTCTCGGCAGGCCTGAGCAGTTCTTC,CAWSLGRPEQFF,NA,NA,TRBJ2-1,TRBV30
TGTGCCAGCAGCCAAGCGGGACAATTGAACACTGAAGCTTTCTTT,CASSQAGQLNTEAFF,NA,NA,TRBJ1-1,TRBV4-2
TGTGCCAGTAGGGACAGCTCGAATTCACCCCTCCACTTT,CASRDSSNSPLHF,NA,NA,TRBJ1-6,TRBV19
TGTGCCTGGGGATTTCGCGGACTAGCGGGGGGGCGAGAGACCCAGTACTTC,CAWGFRGLAGGRETQYF,NA,TRBD2,TRBJ2-5,TRBV30
TGTGCCAGCATCGGACAGGGAGGCAACACCATATATTTT,CASIGQGGNTIYF,NA,TRBD1,TRBJ1-3,TRBV6-4
TGTGCCTGGAGACCCGACAGCACCTACACTGAAGCTTTCTTT,CAWRPDSTYTEAFF,NA,NA,TRBJ1-1,TRBV30
TGTGCCAGCAGCTTAGGGGAGGGCACTGAAGCTTTCTTT,CASSLGEGTEAFF,NA,NA,TRBJ1-1,TRBV7-8
TGTGCCAGCAGCTTGGTCGGTGAAGCCTACGAGCAGTACTTC,CASSLVGEAYEQYF,NA,NA,TRBJ2-7,TRBV5-6
TGTGCCAGCAGTTGGTCACTAGCGGGGGCCCAGCACACAGATACGCAGTATTTT,CASSWSLAGAQHTDTQYF,NA,TRBD2,TRBJ2-3,TRBV28
TGTGCCAGCAGCGCTCAGGGGTATGGCTACACCTTC,CASSAQGYGYTF,NA,NA,TRBJ1-2,TRBV14
TGTGCCAGCAGTCTAGCGGGGGGACCCTACGAGCAGTACTTC,CASSLAGGPYEQYF,NA,TRBD2,TRBJ2-7,TRBV7-9